This T cell receptor (beta chain) is drawn from a study of identical twins (dated by TCRdb to the mid-2010s). In the study overall: TCR alpha and beta repertoires from monozygotic twins, unrelated adults of various ages and cord blood were deep-sequenced to test whether fetal clonotypes persist. To rule out contamination, replicate twin experiments were performed at different times with different library preparation protocols. Points the paper makes about the study in general: Compared with coincidental sharing between unrelated individuals, out-of-frame TCR alpha sequences shared between twins had an excess of sequences with low generation probability. In beta out-of-frame sequences, excess twin sharing was weaker, because having fewer shared sequences lowered the signal-to-noise ratio. Because the same donors could not be followed over many years, the conclusions depended on cross-sectional statistical analysis. In monozygotic twins, out-of-frame TCR alpha sharing was systematically underestimated by recombination models, although the models agreed with sharing between unrelated individuals. Abundant cord blood beta clonotypes carried fewer insertions; young adult naive repertoires showed a weaker similar trend, while memory repertoires showed none. Invariant T cells such as MAIT and iNKT could partly confound zero-insertion analyses, although diverse VJ usage argued against such confounding for most clonotypes.

Only healthy Caucasian donors were included. Three pairs of female monozygotic twins, all aged roughly 18 to 29 years, were included in the twin cohort. Peripheral blood mononuclear cells were used as the source from which RNA for TCR libraries was isolated. For this clonotype: Its antigen target is currently unknown. Base qualities are not at hand, and no much larger clone is one base apart.

CDR1 and CDR2 (SGHVS, FQNEAQ) derive from the germline V gene. Deletion took 1 base off V and 9 bases off J, with a span of 13 bases between the germline ends. From the cysteine through the phenylalanine, the CDR3 covers 14 amino acids. The DNA shown is the 42-base CDR3, in frame from base 1. The library relied on 5' RACE. Sequenced using an Illumina HiSeq 2000. A universal primer binding site was added through template switching, and the final cDNA carried a unique molecular identifier so that TCR cDNA molecules could be counted accurately. Specific primers in the conserved constant-segment region were used to synthesize first-strand cDNA for the TCR alpha and beta chains. Each cDNA library was double barcoded, with a SMART-Mk sample barcode plus Illumina barcodes, to control for contamination. TruSeq adapter sequences and Illumina sample barcodes were added in two successive PCR steps. The Illumina HiSeq platform was used with custom primers to sequence TCR alpha and beta cDNA libraries. Processing in the source paper ran as follows. Raw reads were processed with MiGEC to extract unique molecular identifiers, and MiXCR was used to determine CDR3 positions. Recombination models were inferred per individual with the repgenHMM and IGoR tools using an EM algorithm. The tcR package in R was used for shared clonotype analysis, with sharing normalized by the product of cloneset sizes. To study raw recombination without the effects of thymic and clonal selection, out-of-frame nonproductive sequences were analyzed. TCRdb reran the public reads through fastp at Q25 and MiXCR, keeping productive beta chains. Each entry is one CDR3 protein sequence, shown with its most common DNA and genes. The V and J calls, along with clone size, are taken from TCRdb and not from the paper's own processing. The sample includes 700,000 or so distinct CDR3 sequences, with 8.5% to 9% observed a single time. The ten largest clones capture 0.8% to 1% of the sample.

The sample was also reused in another study, on yellow fever vaccine responses in identical twins. The second study, in turn, reports: According to the authors, the vaccine-induced T cell response in identical twins seemed to be partly convergent and partly specific to each individual. Focusing on identical twins, the study followed the T cell clones that responded to the vaccine, and did so with precision.

The sequenced sample consisted of PBMCs. This TCR was recovered from a woman younger than 30 in good health. The receptor chain draws on TRBV7-8 and TRBJ2-1; TRBD1 could be the D gene, as 5 bases match. Read as DNA, the sequence is TGTGCCAGCAGCTTAGTCGCAGGGCAGGGTGAGCAGTTCTTC. Translated, this gives CASSLVAGQGEQFF.